This TCR beta chain was recovered during a study of T cells in Graves' hyperthyroidism and ophthalmopathy. Ten or more counts support this clonotype. The antigen is not known. Amplification of TCR beta CDR3 regions used RNA as the template. First-round RT-PCR targeting the TCR CDR3 was performed with the HTBI primer set. TCRdb re-called the multiplex PCR reads through MiXCR, storing one row per CDR3 protein. Here the sample spans hundreds of thousands of distinct CDR3 sequences, roughly 20% being singletons. Study-wide findings and caveats: Using 13 V-J features, a model discriminated ophthalmopathy from stable hyperthyroidism. Among clonotypes expanded in thyroid above 0.001, most were also found in blood.

Germline CDR1 reads KGHDR; CDR2 reads SFDVKD. CDR3 size: 15 residues. With 5 bases clipped from V and 8 bases from J, the junction kept 13 bases outside the gene matches. V is TRBV24-1 and J is TRBJ1-2, with 7 bases aligning to TRBD1. The origin of this receptor is a man aged 30 to 45 with Graves' ophthalmopathy. The sequencing sample was made of blood. DNA for the CDR3: TGTGCCACCAGTGGCCTGCCGACAGGGAAAAGCGGCTACACCTTC. Translating gives CATSGLPTGKSGYTF.